In this sample, the clone carrying this TCR beta chain turned up a few times. Its antigen is unknown. Obtained from alopecia areata patients were lesional scalp punch biopsies along with peripheral blood. This specimen belongs to a study of CD8+ T cells in alopecia areata. The wider study: The duration of tofacitinib was 6 to 18 months, with 6 months off drug afterward. Study-wide results and limits: Resident alphabeta T-cell populations of normal skin are likewise subject to sequencing in scalp samples. Researchers report lesional scalp, most notably alopecia totalis/universalis, outstripped normal scalp in clonality.

Extracted RNA was reverse transcribed, and the resulting cDNA served as sequencing template. Assay: immunoSEQ multiplex PCR; the TCRdb copy retains only in-frame clones and omits some. The sample gives 120,000 to 150,000 clones, 40% to 50% of which show up once; roughly 7.5% is in the top ten. The CDR3 is 14 residues long. CDR1 SQVTM and CDR2 ANQGSEA come from the germline V gene. The V end lost 7 bases, the J end lost 0 bases, and 13 bases lay between the germline ends. The sample comprised CD4+ T cells sorted from blood. The TCR sequence derives from a human donor with alopecia areata. The gene calls are TRBV29-1 and TRBJ1-5; D uncertain. The CDR3 spells CSAMDPYSNQPQHF. In DNA form, the CDR3 reads TGCAGCGCAATGGACCCGTATAGCAATCAGCCCCAGCATTTT. The full variable domain, rest sourced from reference TRBV29-1 and TRBJ1-5, is SAVISQKPSRDICQRGTSLTIQCQVDSQVTMMFWYRQQPGQSLTLIATANQGSEATYESGFVIDKFPISRPNLTFSTLTVSNMSPEDSSIYLCSAMDPYSNQPQHFGDGTRLSIL.